This TCR beta chain came from a study of T cell responses to AZD1222 COVID-19 vaccine. Study at large: Pooled samples include second doses given at about 4 or 12 weeks.

The CDR3 contains 16 residues. V was clipped by 3 bases and J by 9 bases, with 22 bases between them. Per germline, CDR1 SGHRS and CDR2 YFSETQ. The assay was immunoSEQ multiplex PCR, and TCRdb's table has in-frame clones only and misses some. Of around 95,000 clones in the sample, 88% were seen once. Study-level points and caveats: Dominant CD4 TCR responses targeted spike regions 160-218 and 743-854. Baseline serostatus was positive in only six AZD1222 recipients. Within unmutated variant regions lay the reported targets of nearly half of spike-specific TCRs.

About this clone itself: The antigen is undetermined.

The clonotype was recovered from an adult in good health. The chain joins TRBV5-1 to TRBJ2-1; D not certain. The starting material was peripheral blood, obtained on day 0 of AZD1222 vaccination. CDR3 protein: CASSSYPDGGYGEQFF. The CDR3 DNA sequence: TGCGCCAGCAGCTCCTATCCGGACGGTGGTTACGGTGAGCAGTTCTTC.